This T cell receptor beta chain was observed in a study of T cell responses to AZD1222 COVID-19 vaccine. Libraries were prepared by immunoSEQ multiplex PCR; TCRdb keeps only in-frame clonotypes and omits some of them. The sample records 150,000 to 200,000 clones, just over 90% being singletons. As regards this clone: Its antigen is not identified.

Study findings and constraints: Only after the peak T cell response were repertoires sampled. A reported finding is that nearly half of spike-specific TCRs target unmutated variant regions.

From germline, CDR1 is SEHNR and CDR2 FQNEAQ (reference sequence). V lost 8 bases to trimming and J lost 4 bases, with 11 bases between them. This CDR3 is built from 12 residues. Whether given at about 4 or about 12 weeks, second doses were pooled. Specimen: peripheral blood, collected 28 days after the second AZD1222 dose. This clonotype was obtained from an adult who received the AZD1222 COVID-19 vaccine. The chain couples TRBV7-9 to TRBJ1-2; D is unresolved. The CDR3 is CASEMESYGYTF. CDR3 nucleotides: TGTGCCAGCGAGATGGAATCCTATGGCTACACCTTC.